The 5 T cell receptor beta chains below come from one sample, sequenced in a study of cytomegalovirus exposure and HLA in healthy donors. Amplification used 60 Vbeta primers and 13 Jbeta primers. The assay was immunoSEQ multiplex PCR, and TCRdb's table has in-frame clones only and misses some. The data hold some 130,000 clones, with roughly three quarters observed a single time. The specimen sequenced was PBMCs. These receptor sequences come from a woman aged 40 to 50 in good health and CMV-seronegative.

This chain connects TRBV7-8 to TRBJ2-3; 7 bases align to TRBD2. The CDR3 runs 16 residues. V dropped 5 bases and J dropped 1; count of bases not matched to a gene: 9. Germline V gives CDR1 SGHVS, CDR2 FQNEAQ. The CDR3 DNA sequence: TGTGCCAGCAGCCCCCGGGGAGGGGCGGGCACAGATACGCAGTATTTT. Encoded protein: CASSPRGGAGTDTQYF. The variable domain in full, completed from reference TRBV7-8 and TRBJ2-3, reads GAGVSQSPRYKVAKRGQDVALRCDPISGHVSLFWYQQALGQGPEFLTYFQNEAQLDKSGLPSDRFFAERPEGSVSTLKIQRTQQEDSAVYLCASSPRGGAGTDTQYFGPGTRLTVL.

The rearrangement links TRBV7-9 to TRBJ1-1, with TRBD1 matching 7 bases. Trimming at V came to 4 bases and at J to 4 bases, leaving 12 bases not matched to a gene. Germline V lookup: CDR1 SEHNR, CDR2 FQNEAQ (reference sequence). The CDR3 contains 16 residues. The CDR3 loop reads CASSSADRVVSTEAFF. The CDR3, as DNA: TGTGCCAGCAGCTCGGCCGACAGGGTTGTTTCCACTGAAGCTTTCTTT.

V gene TRBV15 combines with J gene TRBJ2-1; 13 bases are a match to TRBD2. In germline, CDR1 is LNHNV, CDR2 YYDKDF (reference sequence). This CDR3 is built from 18 residues. Germline trimming cut 5 bases from V and 6 bases from J; bases unmatched to any gene: 13. The CDR3 sequence is CATSRYGTSGAKPNEQFF. CDR3 nucleotides: TGTGCCACCAGCCGATACGGGACTAGCGGGGCTAAACCCAATGAGCAGTTCTTC.

The chain has TRBV2 and TRBJ1-2; perhaps TRBD1 as D (6 bases). Germline CDR1 is SNHLY and CDR2 is FYNNEI. CDR3 length: 12 amino acids. V lost 2 bases to trimming and J lost 14 bases, with 15 bases between them. The CDR3 region has the DNA TGTGCCAGCAGTGAACAGGGTGCGAGGGGGACCTTC. It encodes CASSEQGARGTF.

This rearrangement joins TRBV5-5 to TRBJ1-5, with D uncertain. This CDR3 has 15 residues. The germline V gene encodes CDR1 SGHKS and CDR2 YYEKEE (reference sequence). Between the trimmed V and J ends, which lost 1 base and 9 bases, there was a span of 17 bases. CDR3 in amino acids: CASSLLAGGLRPQHF. The CDR3 coding sequence is TGTGCCAGCAGCTTGTTGGCCGGAGGCTTAAGGCCCCAGCATTTT.